The 27 T cell receptor beta chains reported below all come from one sample, sequenced in a study of T cell changes during pregnancy in multiple sclerosis. Some clones are missing from TCRdb's copy, which holds only in-frame ones; the method was immunoSEQ multiplex PCR. The sample includes about 22,000 clones, 85% of them seen just once. Sequences were derived from CD8+ T cells from peripheral blood mononuclear cells, sampled before pregnancy. These receptors were obtained from a female donor with multiple sclerosis, enrolled in a pregnancy study.

Details on this clone: Other nucleotide sequences in the sample specify the same CDR3. This chain uses TRBV5-4 with TRBJ1-5; TRBD1 agrees at 9 bases. Germline CDR1 reads SGHNT; CDR2 reads YYREEE (reference sequence). The trim removed 5 bases at V and 4 bases at J, leaving 7 bases unmatched. The CDR3 totals 15 residues. The CDR3 loop reads CASSFGTGPNQPQHF. The DNA for the CDR3 is TGTGCCAGCAGTTTCGGGACAGGGCCTAATCAGCCCCAGCATTTT.

In DNA, the CDR3 is TGTGCCAGTAGTACCGAGACTTGGATTAGCAATCAGCCCCAGCATTTT. It yields the protein CASSTETWISNQPQHF. This sequence joins TRBV19 and TRBJ1-5; D unresolved. From germline, CDR1 is LNHDA and CDR2 SQIVND (reference sequence). CDR3 length equals 16 residues. Trimming removed 4 bases at V and 0 bases at J, with 13 bases between.

This clone was picked up one time. The chain is built from TRBV30 and TRBJ2-3; 7 bases map to TRBD2. This CDR3 has 14 residues. Germline assignment: CDR1 GTSNPN and CDR2 SVGIG (reference sequence). V lost 2 bases, J lost 0 bases, and 2 bases stayed unmatched. CDR3: CAWSFSGSTDTQYF. CDR3 DNA sequence: TGTGCCTGGAGTTTTAGCGGGAGCACAGATACGCAGTATTTT.

This clone was recorded once. V is TRBV5-1 and J is TRBJ2-7; 8 bases are a match to TRBD1. The CDR3 spans 15 residues. The trim removed 0 bases at V and 4 bases at J, leaving 6 bases unmatched. Germline lookup yields CDR1 SGHRS and CDR2 YFSETQ. For the CDR3, the DNA is TGCGCCAGCAGCTTGGTGCAGGGGGCGCGATACGAGCAGTACTTC. Its translation is CASSLVQGARYEQYF.

The chain joins TRBV7-9 to TRBJ1-4; D might be TRBD1 (5 bases). The CDR3 is 15 amino acids. Germline-derived CDR1 and CDR2 are SEHNR and FQNEAQ (reference sequence). Trimming stripped 6 bases from V and 7 bases from J, with 18 bases between. The CDR3 region is CASSLETEVGEKLFF. As DNA, the CDR3 is TGTGCCAGCAGTCTGGAGACAGAAGTGGGTGAAAAACTGTTTTTT. The complete variable domain, with remaining parts taken from reference TRBV7-9 and TRBJ1-4, reads DTGVSQNPRHKITKRGQNVTFRCDPISEHNRLYWYRQTLGQGPEFLTYFQNEAQLEKSRLLSDRFSAERPKGSFSTLEIQRTEQGDSAMYLCASSLETEVGEKLFFGSGTQLSVL.

This sequence joins TRBV6-5 and TRBJ2-7; 7 nucleotides align to TRBD1. Germline loops: CDR1 MNHEY, CDR2 SVGAGI. CDR3 length: 15 residues. V shed 6 bases, J shed 0 bases, and the junction held 8 bases outside the gene matches. CDR3 in DNA: TGTGCCAGCAGGGTACAGGGGCTTAACTCCTACGAGCAGTACTTC. Its protein is CASRVQGLNSYEQYF.

The chain recombines TRBV27 with TRBJ2-6; 8 bases map to TRBD1. Germline trimming cut 4 bases from V and 2 bases from J; bases unmatched to any gene: 10. Per the germline V gene, CDR1 is MNHEY and CDR2 is SMNVEV (reference sequence). The CDR3 has 18 amino acids. The CDR3 sequence: CASSSKTGARAGANVLTF. As DNA, the CDR3 is TGTGCCAGCAGTTCCAAGACAGGGGCGCGGGCTGGGGCCAACGTCCTGACTTTC.

The rearrangement links TRBV15 to TRBJ1-1, with D possibly matching TRBD1 (5 bases). Trimming shortened V by 1 base and J by 4 bases, and 7 bases separated the two germline ends. Per germline, CDR1 LNHNV and CDR2 YYDKDF (reference sequence). The CDR3 is 13 amino acids. CDR3 amino acids: CATSRGTITEAFF. CDR3 nucleotide sequence: TGTGCCACCAGCAGAGGGACAATCACTGAAGCTTTCTTT.

V gene TRBV29-1 combines with J gene TRBJ2-3, with 11 bases fitting TRBD2. Germline V gives CDR1 SQVTM, CDR2 ANQGSEA. There are 14 residues in the CDR3. V trimming: 8 bases; J trimming: 3 bases; junction bases outside the gene matches: 7. The CDR3 spells CSTLAGGVTDTQYF. CDR3 sequence (DNA): TGCAGCACCTTAGCGGGGGGGGTGACAGATACGCAGTATTTT.

The chain joins TRBV10-2 to TRBJ2-3; 9 nucleotides match TRBD2. CDR3 size: 16 residues. Germline CDR1 reads WSHSY; CDR2 reads SAAADI. J was trimmed by 3 bases and V by 0 bases; bases with no gene match: 4. CDR3 sequence (DNA): TGCGCCAGCAGTGAGTCGAAAGCGGGAGGTACAGATACGCAGTATTTT. This sequence encodes CASSESKAGGTDTQYF.

This chain uses TRBV21-1 with TRBJ2-1; TRBD2 is the table's D call and was not checked against the DNA. TRBV21-1 is a recognized pseudogene. This CDR3 contains 18 residues. The CDR3, as DNA: TGTGCCAGCAGCAAAGCAGGCCCCGCGGGAGAAGGGTTCAATGAGCAGTTCTTC. It codes for CASSKAGPAGEGFNEQFF.

This chain joins TRBV15 and TRBJ2-2, with TRBD2 matching 10 bases. The junction had 4 bases not matched to a gene; V was cut back by 5 bases and J by 4 bases. Germline-derived CDR1 and CDR2 are LNHNV and YYDKDF (reference sequence). The CDR3 has 15 amino acids. The CDR3 sequence: CATSSRTSGTGELFF. CDR3 sequence (DNA): TGTGCCACCAGCTCTCGGACTAGCGGCACCGGGGAGCTGTTTTTT.

The CDR3 spells CASSLWTSGGRNTQYF. The CDR3 DNA reads as TGTGCCAGCAGCCTCTGGACTAGCGGGGGTCGTAATACGCAGTATTTT. The chain employs TRBV9 and TRBJ2-3, with 13 bases aligning to TRBD2. CDR1 is SGDLS, CDR2 YYNGEE, per germline. The CDR3 runs 16 residues. V dropped 4 bases and J dropped 7; count of bases not matched to a gene: 9.

The rearrangement links TRBV4-1 to TRBJ1-1; no clear D gene. Germline values: CDR1 MGHRA, CDR2 YSYEKL. V was shortened by 6 bases and J by 3 bases, with 23 bases between the two germline ends. There are 17 residues in the CDR3. CDR3 in DNA: TGCGCCAGCAGTCCTATCGCCCTCCGGAGTTTGCACACTGAAGCTTTCTTT. Its translation is CASSPIALRSLHTEAFF.

The V gene is TRBV7-6, the J gene TRBJ2-1; D gene ambiguous. The CDR3 extends over 11 amino acids. V lost 4 bases and J 6 bases, leaving 4 bases between the germline ends. Germline lookup yields CDR1 SGHVS and CDR2 FNYEAQ. CDR3 nucleotide sequence: TGTGCCAGCAGCTCGGGCAATGAGCAGTTCTTC. It yields the protein CASSSGNEQFF.

This sequence joins TRBV28 and TRBJ1-4; the match to TRBD1 covers 7 bases. The V segment lost 5 bases and the J segment 8 bases; nucleotides outside the gene matches: 11. Per the germline V gene, CDR1 is MDHEN and CDR2 is SYDVKM. The CDR3 covers 15 residues. This CDR3 reads CASSLTGDTYEKLFF. The CDR3 DNA reads TGTGCCAGCAGTCTAACAGGGGATACTTACGAAAAACTGTTTTTT.

This rearrangement joins TRBV9 to TRBJ2-1; 9 bases line up with TRBD2. J gave up 7 bases and V 0 bases, and 5 bases lay outside the gene matches. From germline, CDR1 is SGDLS and CDR2 YYNGEE. This CDR3 region has 15 residues. The CDR3 nucleotides read TGTGCCAGCAGCGTAGGCGGTAGCGGGAGTAATGAGCAGTTCTTC. It codes for CASSVGGSGSNEQFF.

The V gene is TRBV5-1, the J gene TRBJ1-1; D is ambiguous. Germline V CDR1 and CDR2: SGHRS, YFSETQ. The CDR3 contains 17 residues. V lost 3 bases, J lost 1 base, and 19 bases lay in between. CDR3 bases: TGCGCCAGCAGCTCAGCAGAGGCCAGTAGCCCGAACACTGAAGCTTTCTTT. Protein product: CASSSAEASSPNTEAFF.

The chain has TRBV2 and TRBJ2-7, with D possibly matching TRBD2 (6 bases). The CDR3 loop spans 19 amino acids. In germline, CDR1 is SNHLY, CDR2 FYNNEI. V lost 1 base and J lost 0, with 22 bases in between. This CDR3 reads CASSEEVGRPTFVSYEQYF. CDR3 bases: TGTGCCAGCAGTGAAGAGGTTGGGAGGCCCACCTTCGTCTCCTACGAGCAGTACTTC. The full variable domain, with the rest looked up from reference TRBV2 and TRBJ2-7, is EPEVTQTPSHQVTQMGQEVILRCVPISNHLYFYWYRQILGQKVEFLVSFYNNEISEKSEIFDDQFSVERPDGSNFTLKIRSTKLEDSAMYFCASSEEVGRPTFVSYEQYFGPGTRLTVT.

The chain is built from TRBV27 and TRBJ2-1; D perhaps matches TRBD1 (6 bases). The germline V gene has CDR1 MNHEY and CDR2 SMNVEV (reference sequence). With 6 bases removed from V and 5 bases from J, the gap between germline ends came to 14 bases. This CDR3 is 14 amino acids long. The CDR3 reads CASSEQGPHNEQFF. CDR3 coding DNA: TGTGCCAGCAGCGAACAGGGTCCGCACAATGAGCAGTTCTTC.

This clone occurred once. The CDR3 nucleotides read TGTGCCAGCAGCTTCGGGGGACCGGGAGGCTACACCTTC. Its translation: CASSFGGPGGYTF. The rearrangement uses TRBV7-2 and TRBJ1-2, with a possible D match to TRBD1 (5 bases). Germline V gene data show CDR1 as SGHTA and CDR2 as FQGNSA. The germline V and J ends were trimmed by 3 bases and 8 bases, with 13 bases remaining between them. The CDR3 length is 13 residues.

The DNA for the CDR3 is TGTGCCAGCAGCTTAGAAGTCCAACGGGTTGAAGCTTTCTTT. Translated: CASSLEVQRVEAFF. V usage is TRBV7-9 and J usage is TRBJ1-1; D is unresolved. In germline, CDR1 is SEHNR, CDR2 FQNEAQ (reference sequence). The CDR3 consists of 14 residues. The V end was cut by 1 base, the J end by 7 bases, with 13 bases between.

This clone was seen just once. This chain connects TRBV6-5 to TRBJ1-1; TRBD1 might be the D (6 bases). CDR1 MNHEY and CDR2 SVGAGI come from the germline V gene. The CDR3 runs 15 residues. V gave up 0 bases and J gave up 4 bases, with 12 bases separating them. The CDR3, as DNA: TGTGCCAGCAGTTACTCACAGGGAGGGGTCACTGAAGCTTTCTTT. It codes for CASSYSQGGVTEAFF.

The chain recombines TRBV6-5 with TRBJ2-7; weak D call: TRBD1 (6 bases). The CDR3 loop spans 13 amino acids. Germline loops: CDR1 MNHEY, CDR2 SVGAGI. The V end lost 4 bases, the J end lost 4 bases, and 11 bases lay between the germline ends. The CDR3 coding sequence is TGTGCCAGCAGTTCACTTGGACAGTACGAGCAGTACTTC. Amino acids: CASSSLGQYEQYF.

The J gene is TRBJ2-7, the V gene TRBV2, with 7 nucleotides matching TRBD2. The CDR3 sequence is 15 residues long. With V trimmed by 0 bases and J by 4 bases, 6 bases remained unmatched. Per the germline V gene, CDR1 is SNHLY and CDR2 is FYNNEI. The chain's CDR3 is CASSEAGGRVYEQYF. CDR3 nucleotide sequence: TGTGCCAGCAGTGAAGCCGGCGGGAGAGTTTACGAGCAGTACTTC. The full variable domain, completed using reference TRBV2 and TRBJ2-7, is EPEVTQTPSHQVTQMGQEVILRCVPISNHLYFYWYRQILGQKVEFLVSFYNNEISEKSEIFDDQFSVERPDGSNFTLKIRSTKLEDSAMYFCASSEAGGRVYEQYFGPGTRLTVT.

This clone was detected a few times. The V call is TRBV30, the J call TRBJ1-1; TRBD1 might be the D (6 bases). V gave up 0 bases and J gave up 1 base, with 12 bases separating them. The CDR3 runs 15 residues. CDR1 GTSNPN and CDR2 SVGIG come from the germline V gene (reference sequence). In DNA form, the CDR3 reads TGTGCCTGGAGTGTAAGACAGGCGGGGAACACTGAAGCTTTCTTT. Protein product: CAWSVRQAGNTEAFF.

The chain links TRBV29-1 to TRBJ2-5; tentative D call: TRBD1 (5 bases). The V end lost 3 bases, the J end lost 3 bases, and 8 bases lay between the germline ends. This CDR3 is built from 12 residues. Looked up from germline, CDR1 is SQVTM and CDR2 is ANQGSEA. The chain's CDR3 is CSVDTTEETQYF. The CDR3 bases are TGCAGCGTTGATACGACAGAAGAGACCCAGTACTTC.